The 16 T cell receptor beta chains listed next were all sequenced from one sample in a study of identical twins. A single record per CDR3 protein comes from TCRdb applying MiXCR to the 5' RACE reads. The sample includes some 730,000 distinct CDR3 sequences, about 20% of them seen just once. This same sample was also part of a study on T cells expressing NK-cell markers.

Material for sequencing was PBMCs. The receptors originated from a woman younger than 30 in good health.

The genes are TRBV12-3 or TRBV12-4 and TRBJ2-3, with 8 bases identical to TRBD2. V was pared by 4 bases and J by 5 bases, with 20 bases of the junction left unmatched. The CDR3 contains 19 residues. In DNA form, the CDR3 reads TGTGCCAGCAGTTCCGGGGCCGGTTCAGGAGCGGGGGCGGGAGATACGCAGTATTTT. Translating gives CASSSGAGSGAGAGDTQYF.

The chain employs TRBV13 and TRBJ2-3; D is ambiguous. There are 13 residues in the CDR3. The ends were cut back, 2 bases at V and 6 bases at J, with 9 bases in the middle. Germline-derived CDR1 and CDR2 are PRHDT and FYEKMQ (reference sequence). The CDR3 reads CASSLIARDTQYF. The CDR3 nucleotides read TGTGCCAGCAGCTTAATCGCCAGGGATACGCAGTATTTT.

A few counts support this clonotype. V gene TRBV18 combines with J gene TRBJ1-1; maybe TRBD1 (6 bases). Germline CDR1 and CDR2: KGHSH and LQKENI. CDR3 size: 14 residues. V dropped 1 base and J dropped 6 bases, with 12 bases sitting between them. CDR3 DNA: TGTGCCAGCTCACCACGCGGGGGCGGCTCTGAAGCTTTCTTT. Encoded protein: CASSPRGGGSEAFF.

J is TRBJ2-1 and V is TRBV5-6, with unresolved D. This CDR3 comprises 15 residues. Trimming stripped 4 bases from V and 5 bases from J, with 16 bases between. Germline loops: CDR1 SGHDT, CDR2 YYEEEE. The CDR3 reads CASSSTLVGNNEQFF. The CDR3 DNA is TGTGCCAGCAGCAGCACTCTTGTTGGCAACAATGAGCAGTTCTTC.

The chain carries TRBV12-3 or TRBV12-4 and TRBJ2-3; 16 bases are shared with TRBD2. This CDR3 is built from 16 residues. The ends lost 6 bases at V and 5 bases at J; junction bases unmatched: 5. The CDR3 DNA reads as TGTGCCAGCAGGGGACTAGCGGGGGGGTCGGTAGATACGCAGTATTTT. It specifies CASRGLAGGSVDTQYF.

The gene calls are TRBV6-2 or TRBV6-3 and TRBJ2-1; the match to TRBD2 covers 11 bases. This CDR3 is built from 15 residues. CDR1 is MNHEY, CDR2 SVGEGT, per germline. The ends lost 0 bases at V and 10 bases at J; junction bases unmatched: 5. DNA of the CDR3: TGTGCCAGCAGTTACTCGGTAGCGGGAGGGCGGGAGCAGTTCTTC. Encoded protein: CASSYSVAGGREQFF.

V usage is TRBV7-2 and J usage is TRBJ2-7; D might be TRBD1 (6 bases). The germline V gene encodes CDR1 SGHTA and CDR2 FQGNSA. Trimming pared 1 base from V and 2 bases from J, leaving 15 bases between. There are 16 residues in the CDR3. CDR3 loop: CASSLVPLQGPYEQYF. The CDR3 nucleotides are TGTGCCAGCAGCTTAGTACCCCTACAGGGTCCCTACGAGCAGTACTTC.

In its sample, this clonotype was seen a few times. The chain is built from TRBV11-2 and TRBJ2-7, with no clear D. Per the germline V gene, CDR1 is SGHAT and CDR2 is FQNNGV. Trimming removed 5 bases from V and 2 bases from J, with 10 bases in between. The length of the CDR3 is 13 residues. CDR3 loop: CASSRAVPYEQYF. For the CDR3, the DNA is TGTGCCAGCAGCCGGGCAGTCCCCTACGAGCAGTACTTC.

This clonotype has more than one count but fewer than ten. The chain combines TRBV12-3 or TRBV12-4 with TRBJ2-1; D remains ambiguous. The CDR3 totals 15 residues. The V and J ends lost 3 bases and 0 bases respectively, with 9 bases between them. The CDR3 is CASSLGLDSYNEQFF. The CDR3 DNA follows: TGTGCCAGCAGTTTGGGCCTAGACTCCTACAATGAGCAGTTCTTC.

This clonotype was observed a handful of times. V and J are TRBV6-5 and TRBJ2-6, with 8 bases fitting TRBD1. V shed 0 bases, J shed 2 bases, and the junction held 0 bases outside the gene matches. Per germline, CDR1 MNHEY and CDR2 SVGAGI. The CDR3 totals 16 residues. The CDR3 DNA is TGTGCCAGCAGTTACTCGACAGGGGCTGGGGCCAACGTCCTGACTTTC. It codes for CASSYSTGAGANVLTF.

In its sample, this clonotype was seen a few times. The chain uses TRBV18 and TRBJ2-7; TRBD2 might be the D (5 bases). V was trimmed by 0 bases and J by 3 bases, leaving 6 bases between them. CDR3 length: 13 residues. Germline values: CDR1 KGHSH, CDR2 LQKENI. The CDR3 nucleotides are TGTGCCAGCTCACCACCGGGAGACTACGAGCAGTACTTC. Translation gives CASSPPGDYEQYF.

CDR3 coding DNA: TGTGCCAGCAGCGCGAGCGGGAGAGCCGATACGCAGTATTTT. Amino acid sequence: CASSASGRADTQYF. The chain employs TRBV7-2 and TRBJ2-3; TRBD2 agrees at 8 bases. V shed 5 bases, J shed 6 bases, and the junction held 7 bases outside the gene matches. This CDR3 spans 14 amino acids. Germline assignment: CDR1 SGHTA and CDR2 FQGNSA.

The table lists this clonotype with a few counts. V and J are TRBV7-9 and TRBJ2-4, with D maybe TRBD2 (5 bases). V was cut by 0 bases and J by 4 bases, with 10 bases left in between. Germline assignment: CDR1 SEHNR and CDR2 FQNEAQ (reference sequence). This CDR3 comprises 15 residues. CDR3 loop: CASSLAGAAKNIQYF. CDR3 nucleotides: TGTGCCAGCAGCTTAGCGGGAGCGGCTAAAAACATTCAGTACTTC.

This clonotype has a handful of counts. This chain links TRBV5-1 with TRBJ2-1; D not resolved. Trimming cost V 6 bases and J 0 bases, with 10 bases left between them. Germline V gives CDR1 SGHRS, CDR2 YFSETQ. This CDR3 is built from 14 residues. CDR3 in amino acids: CASITSPSYNEQFF. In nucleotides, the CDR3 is TGCGCCAGCATTACGTCTCCCTCCTACAATGAGCAGTTCTTC.

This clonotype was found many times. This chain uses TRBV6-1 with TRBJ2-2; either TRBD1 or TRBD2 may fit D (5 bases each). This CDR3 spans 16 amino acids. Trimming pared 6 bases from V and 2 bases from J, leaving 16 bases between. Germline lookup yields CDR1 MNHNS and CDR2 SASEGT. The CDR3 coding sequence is TGTGCCAGCAGCCCGAGGGGAGCGGACAACACCGGGGAGCTGTTTTTT. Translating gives CASSPRGADNTGELFF.

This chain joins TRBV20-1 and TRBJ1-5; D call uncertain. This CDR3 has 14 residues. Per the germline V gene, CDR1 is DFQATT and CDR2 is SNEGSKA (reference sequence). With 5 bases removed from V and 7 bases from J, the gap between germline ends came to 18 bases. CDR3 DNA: TGCAGTGCTCAACCCCTAGGAGGGTTACAGCCCCAGCATTTT. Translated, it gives CSAQPLGGLQPQHF.